One sample yielded the 19 T cell receptor beta chains listed below, sequenced in a study of blood T cell repertoires in COVID-19. Libraries were prepared by immunoSEQ multiplex PCR; TCRdb keeps only in-frame clonotypes and omits some of them. Among 250,000 to 300,000 clones listed, about nine tenths were seen once. Sequenced input: peripheral blood. These TCRs come from a woman under 40 who had recovered from COVID-19.

The rearrangement uses TRBV27 and TRBJ2-3, with 7 bases fitting TRBD1. Germline-derived CDR1 and CDR2 are MNHEY and SMNVEV (reference sequence). With 5 bases clipped from V and 3 bases from J, the junction kept 8 bases outside the gene matches. The CDR3 is 15 amino acids. CDR3 amino acids: CASSPNRGPTDTQYF. Written as DNA, the CDR3 is TGTGCCAGCAGTCCCAACAGGGGTCCGACAGATACGCAGTATTTT.

The chain employs TRBV4-3 and TRBJ2-5; 9 bases line up with TRBD2. The CDR3 is 15 amino acids. V lost 1 base, J lost 5 bases, and 5 bases stayed unmatched. CDR1 and CDR2 (germline): LGHNA, YSLEER. The CDR3 nucleotides read TGCGCCAGCAGCCAAGGGGGGACTAGCCTTGAGACCCAGTACTTC. It is translated as CASSQGGTSLETQYF.

The chain carries TRBV5-1 and TRBJ1-1; 9 positions agree with TRBD1. There are 13 residues in the CDR3. Trimming removed 5 bases from V and 4 bases from J; junction bases left unmatched: 3. Germline CDR1 SGHRS, CDR2 YFSETQ. As DNA, the CDR3 is TGCGCCAGCAGGCCGACAGGGGGCACTGAAGCTTTCTTT. Protein product: CASRPTGGTEAFF.

V and J are TRBV6-5 and TRBJ1-4; 9 bases are a match to TRBD1. The CDR3 has 15 residues. Germline CDR1 MNHEY, CDR2 SVGAGI. With 6 bases clipped from V and 4 bases from J, the junction kept 6 bases outside the gene matches. The CDR3 DNA is TGTGCCAGCAGCGGGGACAGGGCCCTTAATGAAAAACTGTTTTTT. Translation: CASSGDRALNEKLFF.

V usage is TRBV5-1 and J usage is TRBJ2-1; 11 bases align to TRBD2. Germline trimming cut 4 bases from V and 6 bases from J; bases unmatched to any gene: 12. This CDR3 contains 17 residues. Germline V lookup: CDR1 SGHRS, CDR2 YFSETQ. The CDR3 spells CASSPAPGLAGGNEQFF. Written as DNA, the CDR3 is TGCGCCAGCAGCCCCGCCCCGGGGCTAGCGGGGGGCAATGAGCAGTTCTTC.

V usage is TRBV19 and J usage is TRBJ1-5; perhaps TRBD1 as D (6 bases). Per germline, CDR1 LNHDA and CDR2 SQIVND (reference sequence). V gave up 3 bases and J gave up 6 bases, with 15 bases separating them. The CDR3 has 15 residues. CDR3 coding DNA: TGTGCCAGTAGTATGGATAACAGGGTGAGTCAGCCCCAGCATTTT. This encodes CASSMDNRVSQPQHF.

The chain couples TRBV29-1 to TRBJ1-6; TRBD1 aligns across 10 bases. After removal of 2 bases from V and 5 bases from J, the junction contained 21 bases not matched to a gene. Germline loops: CDR1 SQVTM, CDR2 ANQGSEA. This CDR3 has 21 amino acids. DNA for the CDR3: TGCAGCGTTGAATGCATACGGGACAGGGGTTTCTCCCCCCCGCATAATTCACCCCTCCACTTT. As protein: CSVECIRDRGFSPPHNSPLHF.

The chain employs TRBV5-1 and TRBJ2-5; 7 positions agree with TRBD1. Trimming removed 4 bases from V and 5 bases from J; junction bases left unmatched: 8. Germline CDR1 and CDR2: SGHRS and YFSETQ. CDR3 length equals 14 residues. The CDR3 DNA sequence: TGCGCCAGCAGCCAGTCCGGCAGGGGGGAGACCCAGTACTTC. Amino acid sequence: CASSQSGRGETQYF.

CDR3: CASSQDFGGAGGYTF. DNA for the CDR3: TGTGCCAGCAGCCAAGATTTCGGAGGGGCGGGTGGCTACACCTTC. V and J are TRBV3-1 (or the pseudogene TRBV3-2) and TRBJ1-2; D is perhaps TRBD1 (5 bases). CDR1 and CDR2 (germline): LGHDT, YNNKEL (reference sequence). The CDR3 is made up of 15 amino acids. With 0 bases removed from V and 7 bases from J, the gap between germline ends came to 15 bases.

V and J are TRBV19 and TRBJ1-1, with 10 bases matching TRBD1. The ends lost 3 bases at V and 7 bases at J; junction bases unmatched: 8. The germline CDR1 and CDR2 sequences are LNHDA and SQIVND (reference sequence). The CDR3 is 15 amino acids. The CDR3 here is CASSIPGTGVVEAFF. DNA of the CDR3: TGTGCCAGTAGTATCCCCGGGACAGGGGTAGTTGAAGCTTTCTTT. The full variable domain, with the rest looked up from reference TRBV19 and TRBJ1-1, is DGGITQSPKYLFRKEGQNVTLSCEQNLNHDAMYWYRQDPGQGLRLIYYSQIVNDFQKGDIAEGYSVSREKKESFPLTVTSAQKNPTAFYLCASSIPGTGVVEAFFGQGTRLTVV.

This clone has a single count. The chain joins TRBV10-1 to TRBJ1-5, with a tentative D call TRBD1 (6 bases). This CDR3 comprises 16 residues. V lost 7 bases to trimming and J lost 4 bases, with 20 bases between them. The germline V gene encodes CDR1 WNHNN and CDR2 SYGVQD (reference sequence). The CDR3 nucleotides are TGCGCCAGCATAACCGACGTGGCAGGGGTGAATCAGCCCCAGCATTTT. Protein: CASITDVAGVNQPQHF.

This chain connects TRBV3-1 (or the pseudogene TRBV3-2) to TRBJ1-2; 10 nucleotides agree with TRBD1. This CDR3 has 16 amino acids. Germline CDR1 and CDR2: LGHDT and YNNKEL (reference sequence). V lost 1 base, J lost 7 bases, and 9 bases stayed unmatched. CDR3 in amino acids: CASSQVGGQGMSGYTF. The CDR3 nucleotides read TGTGCCAGCAGCCAAGTGGGGGGACAGGGGATGAGTGGCTACACCTTC.

This clone was seen once. The chain is built from TRBV4-2 and TRBJ1-2; D is perhaps TRBD1 (5 bases). This CDR3 contains 15 residues. Trimming removed 0 bases from V and 4 bases from J, with 12 bases in between. Germline CDR1 reads LGHNA; CDR2 reads YNFKEQ. CDR3 DNA sequence: TGTGCCAGCAGCCAAGATTTACAGGTTTTCTATGGCTACACCTTC. Its protein product is CASSQDLQVFYGYTF.

The chain is built from TRBV5-4 and TRBJ2-5; tentatively, D is TRBD2 (6 bases). The CDR3 spans 12 residues. Trimming cost V 4 bases and J 3 bases, with 7 bases left between them. Germline CDR1 is SGHNT and CDR2 is YYREEE (reference sequence). Here the CDR3 DNA reads TGTGCCAGCAGCACGGGGGAAGAGACCCAGTACTTC. It is translated as CASSTGEETQYF.

This clone was detected only once. This rearrangement joins TRBV18 to TRBJ1-2, with 10 nucleotides matching TRBD1. The J segment lost 4 bases and the V segment lost 6 bases, leaving 8 bases of the junction unmatched. The CDR3 length is 15 residues. Germline CDR1 reads KGHSH; CDR2 reads LQKENI. CDR3 region: CASSPRDRGFYGYTF. The CDR3, as DNA: TGTGCCAGCTCTCCCCGGGACAGGGGATTCTATGGCTACACCTTC.

This chain uses TRBV3-1 (or the pseudogene TRBV3-2) with TRBJ1-1; unclear D gene. V gave up 5 bases and J gave up 0 bases, with 4 bases separating them. This CDR3 has 12 residues. Per the germline V gene, CDR1 is LGHDT and CDR2 is YNNKEL (reference sequence). CDR3 residues: CASSTVNTEAFF. DNA of the CDR3: TGTGCCAGCAGCACGGTGAACACTGAAGCTTTCTTT.

The table lists this clone with a count of one. The V call is TRBV11-3, the J call TRBJ1-1; 9 bases line up with TRBD1. The CDR3 contains 15 residues. The junction had 4 bases not matched to a gene; V was cut back by 5 bases and J by 0 bases. CDR1 and CDR2 from the germline V gene are SGHNT and YENEEA. For the CDR3, the DNA is TGTGCCAGCAGCGTGACAGGGGGAATGAACACTGAAGCTTTCTTT. Its protein product is CASSVTGGMNTEAFF.

The chain recombines TRBV6-5 with TRBJ2-3, with D maybe TRBD2 (6 bases). Germline V lookup: CDR1 MNHEY, CDR2 SVGAGI. The CDR3 spans 14 residues. Between the trimmed V and J ends, which lost 6 bases and 6 bases, there was a span of 16 bases. Here the CDR3 DNA reads TGTGCCAGCAGGGGACTTCCTGCGCCTGATACGCAGTATTTT. It specifies CASRGLPAPDTQYF.

The chain carries TRBV4-1 and TRBJ1-1; D is uncertain. Trimming left V 3 bases short and J 6 bases short, with 17 bases between. Germline CDR1 is MGHRA and CDR2 is YSYEKL. The CDR3 loop spans 15 amino acids. DNA of the CDR3: TGCGCCAGCAGCCAGTCTATAAAGGGAGGAGCTGAAGCTTTCTTT. This codes for CASSQSIKGGAEAFF.